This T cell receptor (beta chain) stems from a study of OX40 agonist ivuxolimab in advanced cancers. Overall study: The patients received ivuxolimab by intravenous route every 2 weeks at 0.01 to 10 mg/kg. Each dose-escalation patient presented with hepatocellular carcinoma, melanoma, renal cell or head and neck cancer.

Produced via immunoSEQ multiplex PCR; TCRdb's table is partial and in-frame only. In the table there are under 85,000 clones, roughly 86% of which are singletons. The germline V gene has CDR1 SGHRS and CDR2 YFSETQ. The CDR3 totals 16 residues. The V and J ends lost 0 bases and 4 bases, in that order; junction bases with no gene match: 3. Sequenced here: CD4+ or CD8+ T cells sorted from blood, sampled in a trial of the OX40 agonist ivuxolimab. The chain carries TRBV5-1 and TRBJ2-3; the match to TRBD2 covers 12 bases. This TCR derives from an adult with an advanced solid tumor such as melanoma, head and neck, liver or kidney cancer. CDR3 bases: TGCGCCAGCAGCTTGGCGGGACTAGCGGGCCCAGATACGCAGTATTTT. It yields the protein CASSLAGLAGPDTQYF. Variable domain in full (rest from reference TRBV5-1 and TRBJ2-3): KAGVTQTPRYLIKTRGQQVTLSCSPISGHRSVSWYQQTPGQGLQFLFEYFSETQRNKGNFPGRFSGRQFSNSRSEMNVSTLELGDSALYLCASSLAGLAGPDTQYFGPGTRLTVL.